The 26 T cell receptor beta chains below all came from one sample that was sequenced in a study of T cells in Graves' hyperthyroidism and ophthalmopathy. Researchers took RNA transcripts and amplified the TCR beta CDR3 regions from them. First-round RT-PCR of the TCR CDR3 relied on the HTBI primer set. TCRdb independently ran MiXCR on the multiplex PCR reads; one entry per CDR3 protein. The sample includes about 610,000 distinct CDR3 sequences, 46% of them seen just once. The sequencing sample was made of peripheral blood or thyroid tissue (not recorded which). These receptors came from a woman in her late teens or twenties with Graves' hyperthyroidism.

This clonotype was detected ten times or more. CDR3 coding DNA: TGTGCCAGCAGCTCAGACATTAAAGAGACCCAGTACTTC. Its protein product is CASSSDIKETQYF. The chain uses TRBV11-3 and TRBJ2-5; D gene uncertain. V was trimmed by 4 bases and J by 3 bases, leaving 9 bases between them. The germline V gene has CDR1 SGHNT and CDR2 YENEEA. The CDR3 has 13 amino acids.

J is TRBJ1-2 and V is TRBV7-9; 8 bases are shared with TRBD1. The CDR3 spans 17 residues. Germline V lookup: CDR1 SEHNR, CDR2 FQNEAQ (reference sequence). V shed 5 bases, J shed 4 bases, and the junction held 15 bases outside the gene matches. Here the CDR3 DNA reads TGTGCCAGCAGCCAAGATGAGACAGGGGACCCTCCCTATGGCTACACCTTC. The encoded protein is CASSQDETGDPPYGYTF.

DNA for the CDR3: TGCAGCAATAGCGGGTACACAGATACGCAGTATTTT. It codes for CSNSGYTDTQYF. The chain uses TRBV29-1 and TRBJ2-3, with 7 nucleotides matching TRBD2. The CDR3 has 12 residues. V lost 8 bases to trimming and J lost 2 bases; unmatched junction nucleotides: 4. The germline gives CDR1 SQVTM, CDR2 ANQGSEA.

This clonotype was detected ten times or more. V gene TRBV5-5 combines with J gene TRBJ2-5; D remains ambiguous. CDR3 size: 15 residues. V gave up 4 bases and J gave up 0 bases, with 13 bases separating them. In germline, CDR1 is SGHKS, CDR2 YYEKEE (reference sequence). This CDR3 reads CASSPDRLYQETQYF. The DNA of the CDR3 is TGTGCCAGCAGCCCTGACCGTTTGTACCAAGAGACCCAGTACTTC.

The V and J genes are TRBV7-9 and TRBJ2-1; 10 nucleotides align to TRBD2. CDR1 SEHNR and CDR2 FQNEAQ come from the germline V gene (reference sequence). The CDR3 consists of 18 residues. Germline trimming cut 1 base from V and 3 bases from J; bases unmatched to any gene: 9. The CDR3 nucleotides read TGTGCCAGCAGCTTAGAGGCTAGCGGGAGAGTCTTCTACAATGAGCAGTTCTTC. Translated, it gives CASSLEASGRVFYNEQFF.

The sample holds many counts of this clonotype. The chain employs TRBV20-1 and TRBJ1-4; D unresolved. V was pared by 2 bases and J by 7 bases, with 11 bases between. Germline CDR1 is DFQATT and CDR2 is SNEGSKA (reference sequence). CDR3 size: 13 residues. The CDR3 DNA reads as TGCAGTGCTAGACTTCTGGCGGGTGAAAAACTGTTTTTT. Translating gives CSARLLAGEKLFF.

This chain connects TRBV20-1 to TRBJ2-7; D might be TRBD2 (6 bases). The CDR3 has 16 residues. The germline V and J ends were trimmed by 2 bases and 4 bases, with 21 bases remaining between them. The germline gives CDR1 DFQATT, CDR2 SNEGSKA (reference sequence). This chain's CDR3 is CSARSNLGSTMYEQYF. The CDR3 nucleotides are TGCAGTGCTAGAAGCAACCTCGGGAGTACGATGTACGAGCAGTACTTC.

Worth noting for this clonotype: This CDR3 fails to terminate in the conserved phenylalanine or tryptophan, so it likely reflects a read error. The chain has TRBV3-1 and TRBJ2-6, with 8 bases matching TRBD2. Per germline, CDR1 LGHDT and CDR2 YNNKEL (reference sequence). CDR3 length: 16 amino acids. V shed 3 bases and J 0 bases; nucleotides not matched to a gene: 1. The CDR3 bases are TGTGCCAGCAGCCACCGGGAGGGCTCTGGGGCCAACGTCCTGACTTCC. Translating gives CASSHREGSGANVLTS.

In its sample, this clonotype was seen many times. The J gene is TRBJ1-2, the V gene TRBV5-6; TRBD1 is a possible D gene (5 bases). This CDR3 is built from 13 residues. V was shortened by 4 bases and J by 7 bases, with 14 bases between the two germline ends. CDR1 is SGHDT, CDR2 YYEEEE, per germline. The CDR3 sequence is CASSRDGGPGYTF. DNA of the CDR3: TGTGCCAGCAGCCGGGATGGGGGTCCTGGCTACACCTTC.

The chain couples TRBV7-9 to TRBJ1-6, with a weak D call TRBD1 (5 bases). CDR1 and CDR2 from the germline V gene are SEHNR and FQNEAQ (reference sequence). V lost 4 bases, J lost 7 bases, and 14 bases lay in between. CDR3 size: 15 residues. The CDR3 region has the DNA TGTGCCAGCAGCTCCCAGCGGGGGGACAATTCACCCCTCCACTTT. Amino acids: CASSSQRGDNSPLHF.

The chain uses TRBV29-1 and TRBJ2-1, with D perhaps matching TRBD1 or TRBD2 (5 bases each). Trimming stripped 4 bases from V and 6 bases from J, with 13 bases between. The CDR3 totals 13 residues. Germline CDR1 SQVTM, CDR2 ANQGSEA. CDR3 bases: TGCAGCGTTGTTTCCGGGGACGGCAATGAGCAGTTCTTC. It is translated as CSVVSGDGNEQFF.

This clonotype was detected ten times or more. This chain connects TRBV4-1 to TRBJ2-5; a weak D match, TRBD1 (6 bases). Germline CDR1 MGHRA, CDR2 YSYEKL. Trimming removed 4 bases at V and 3 bases at J, with 12 bases between. This CDR3 comprises 14 residues. Here the CDR3 reads CASSRGQLEETQYF. CDR3 nucleotides: TGCGCCAGCAGCCGGGGGCAGTTGGAAGAGACCCAGTACTTC.

The CDR3: CSVDFRGYGYTF. CDR3 DNA: TGCAGCGTTGACTTCCGGGGTTATGGCTACACCTTC. The rearrangement joins TRBV29-1 to TRBJ1-2; D ambiguous. This CDR3 comprises 12 residues. Germline values: CDR1 SQVTM, CDR2 ANQGSEA. V shed 3 bases and J shed 5 bases, with 10 bases lying between them.

This clonotype was found many times. V usage is TRBV19 and J usage is TRBJ2-7; D perhaps matches TRBD1 (6 bases). This CDR3 has 14 residues. With 7 bases removed from V and 0 bases from J, the gap between germline ends came to 13 bases. Germline-derived CDR1 and CDR2 are LNHDA and SQIVND (reference sequence). CDR3: CASTTGTNSYEQYF. CDR3 DNA: TGTGCCAGTACCACAGGGACCAACTCCTACGAGCAGTACTTC.

This clonotype was counted between two and nine times. The rearrangement joins TRBV18 to TRBJ1-1, with D perhaps TRBD1 (5 bases). Per the germline V gene, CDR1 is KGHSH and CDR2 is LQKENI. The V end lost 6 bases, the J end lost 4 bases, and 15 bases lay between the germline ends. The CDR3 extends over 14 amino acids. CDR3 sequence (DNA): TGTGCCAGCTCGAAACCGGGGCTTCTCACTGAAGCTTTCTTT. This encodes CASSKPGLLTEAFF.

Only a few counts were recorded for this clonotype. The genes are TRBV10-3 and TRBJ1-2, with 7 nucleotides matching TRBD1. CDR3 length: 14 amino acids. Germline-derived CDR1 and CDR2 are ENHRY and SYGVKD. Losses at the gene ends were 4 bases for V and 6 bases for J; bases not matched to a gene: 8. The chain's CDR3 is CAISARTGVDGYTF. In nucleotides, the CDR3 is TGTGCCATCAGTGCTAGAACAGGGGTTGATGGCTACACCTTC.

The rearrangement uses TRBV7-9 and TRBJ2-7; D is uncertain. Trimming removed 4 bases from V and 1 base from J, with 8 bases in between. This CDR3 comprises 13 residues. Germline-derived CDR1 and CDR2 are SEHNR and FQNEAQ (reference sequence). Written as DNA, the CDR3 is TGTGCCAGCAGCTCGGACGGGTCCTACGAGCAGTACTTC. It yields the protein CASSSDGSYEQYF.

This clonotype appeared a few times. V gene TRBV6-2 or TRBV6-3 combines with J gene TRBJ2-2; 9 bases fit TRBD2. V shed 2 bases and J 4 bases; nucleotides not matched to a gene: 5. Germline CDR1 reads MNHEY; CDR2 reads SVGEGT. This CDR3 comprises 16 residues. The CDR3 is CASSYGAGGSTGELFF. The CDR3 bases are TGTGCCAGCAGTTACGGAGCGGGAGGTAGCACCGGGGAGCTGTTTTTT.

The chain has TRBV29-1 and TRBJ1-2, with no clear D. The CDR3 runs to 11 residues. CDR1 SQVTM and CDR2 ANQGSEA come from the germline V gene. Trimming cost V 5 bases and J 7 bases, with 11 bases left between them. The CDR3 bases are TGCAGCGTTACAGATAACGCTGGCTACACCTTC. Its protein product is CSVTDNAGYTF.

The gene calls are TRBV28 and TRBJ1-2; 10 bases agree with TRBD1. The CDR3 spans 14 residues. Germline-derived CDR1 and CDR2 are MDHEN and SYDVKM. The V segment lost 7 bases and the J segment 5 bases; nucleotides outside the gene matches: 7. CDR3 bases: TGTGCCAGCAAACTCCGGGACAGGGGATATGGCTACACCTTC. Translation gives CASKLRDRGYGYTF.

The CDR3 here is CSLAGTGAEAFF. In nucleotides, the CDR3 is TGCAGCTTAGCGGGAACAGGGGCTGAAGCTTTCTTT. V and J are TRBV20-1 and TRBJ1-1; 7 bases are a match to TRBD1. Germline-derived CDR1 and CDR2 are DFQATT and SNEGSKA (reference sequence). The CDR3 covers 12 residues.

At least ten counts were recorded for this clonotype. The J gene is TRBJ1-2, the V gene TRBV20-1; no clear D. Germline values: CDR1 DFQATT, CDR2 SNEGSKA (reference sequence). The CDR3 is made up of 15 amino acids. The V and J ends lost 0 bases and 4 bases respectively, with 15 bases between them. CDR3 bases: TGCAGTGCTAGAGATGTCGGCAGTATGCTCTATGGCTACACCTTC. Amino acids: CSARDVGSMLYGYTF.

This clonotype was observed once. Since no conserved phenylalanine or tryptophan closes the CDR3, a read error is the likely cause. Because the CDR3's place on the DNA is in doubt, the DNA is left out and the CDR3 is given as listed by TCRdb. The rearrangement joins TRBV29-1 to TRBJ1-5. Germline values: CDR1 SQVTM, CDR2 ANQGSEA. Including both end residues, the CDR3 is 14 amino acids long. CDR3 region: CSVGDRQGGQPRHL.

This clonotype was seen ten or more times. The chain uses TRBV2 and TRBJ1-2; D unclear. CDR1 is SNHLY and CDR2 is FYNNEI in the germline V gene. Between the trimmed V and J ends, which lost 1 base and 4 bases, there was a span of 7 bases. The CDR3 runs 13 residues. In nucleotides, the CDR3 is TGTGCCAGCAGTGAAGACAAATTCTATGGCTACACCTTC. Translating gives CASSEDKFYGYTF.

The gene calls are TRBV2 and TRBJ1-3; D might be TRBD1 (5 bases). V lost 6 bases and J lost 2, with 14 bases in between. The CDR3 runs 15 residues. Germline CDR1 is SNHLY and CDR2 is FYNNEI. DNA of the CDR3: TGTGCCAGCAGCCCCAGGACAATAGCTGGAAACACCATATATTTT. As protein: CASSPRTIAGNTIYF.

The table lists this clonotype with many counts. This chain connects TRBV4-1 to TRBJ1-5; D not certain. V lost 1 base and J 9 bases, leaving 10 bases between the germline ends. This CDR3 region has 13 residues. In germline, CDR1 is MGHRA, CDR2 YSYEKL. The DNA for the CDR3 is TGCGCCAGCAGCCAAGGGGCCATCAGGCCCCAGCATTTT. Its translation: CASSQGAIRPQHF.